This T cell receptor beta chain was recovered during a study of blood T cells in healthy people across ages. Extractions gave at least 6 micrograms of total RNA per sample. Primed by a sample-barcoded 5' primer and a J-beta primer mix, a second PCR proceeded for roughly 6 to 12 cycles. TCRdb used MiXCR to reprocess the 5' RACE reads, holding one entry per CDR3 protein. The data show roughly 1.6 million distinct CDR3 sequences, with about 31% seen just once and around 11% held by the top ten. The CDR3 is 13 residues long. Trimming shortened V by 7 bases and J by 8 bases, and 17 bases separated the two germline ends. CDR1 MNHNS and CDR2 SASEGT come from the germline V gene. This clonotype was detected only a few times.

This sequence joins TRBV6-1 and TRBJ1-2, with D uncertain. The clonotype was recovered from a woman younger than 45 in good health. The sample comprised blood. The DNA of the CDR3 is TGTGCCAGCACGGTGGCGTTCGCTTCGGGCTACACCTTC. Translated: CASTVAFASGYTF.